The rows below give T cell receptor beta chains drawn from one sample of a study of Ad26.COV2.S vaccination and SARS-CoV-2 variants. Using immunoSEQ multiplex PCR, the repertoire was profiled, and TCRdb retains in-frame clones only, with some absent. This sample yields about 390,000 clones, of which about 85% are seen a single time; 3% to 4.5% belongs to the top ten. This specimen consisted of peripheral blood, obtained in a trial of Ad26.COV2.S vaccine versus placebo. Receptors originate from a person between 18 and 59 years old who received the Ad26.COV2.S COVID-19 vaccine or a placebo. The CDR3 runs from the conserved cysteine through the conserved F or W. Fields, in order: V gene, D gene, J gene, clone size, CDR3 protein, CDR3 DNA. A D gene is named only where the DNA matches it firmly. The size field is filled for only some rows; it gives once, few, many or a size class.

v_call: TRBV7-8; d_call: NA; j_call: TRBJ1-5; clone_size: NA; cdr3_aa: CASSSDRNQPQHF; cdr3_nt: TGTGCCAGCAGCTCCGACAGAAATCAGCCCCAGCATTTT
v_call: TRBV25-1; d_call: NA; j_call: TRBJ2-7; clone_size: NA; cdr3_aa: CANPGGLSYEQYF; cdr3_nt: TGTGCCAATCCGGGTGGTCTCAGCTACGAGCAGTACTTC
v_call: TRBV11-2; d_call: TRBD1; j_call: TRBJ1-2; clone_size: once; cdr3_aa: CASSFGTGPYGYTF; cdr3_nt: TGTGCCAGCAGCTTTGGGACAGGGCCGTATGGCTACACCTTC
v_call: TRBV5-4; d_call: TRBD2; j_call: TRBJ2-7; clone_size: NA; cdr3_aa: CASSLAGLAGPEQYF; cdr3_nt: TGTGCCAGCAGCTTGGCCGGACTAGCGGGGCCCGAGCAGTACTTC
v_call: TRBV20-1; d_call: NA; j_call: TRBJ2-7; clone_size: NA; cdr3_aa: CSASSPGTYEQYF; cdr3_nt: TGCAGTGCTAGTTCCCCGGGAACCTACGAGCAGTACTTC
v_call: TRBV4-3; d_call: NA; j_call: TRBJ1-2; clone_size: NA; cdr3_aa: CASSQAVRNYGYTF; cdr3_nt: TGCGCCAGCAGCCAAGCCGTGCGGAACTATGGCTACACCTTC
v_call: TRBV6-5; d_call: TRBD1; j_call: TRBJ1-2; clone_size: NA; cdr3_aa: CASSRTGRNYGYTF; cdr3_nt: TGTGCCAGCAGTCGGACAGGACGTAACTATGGCTACACCTTC
v_call: TRBV6-1; d_call: NA; j_call: TRBJ2-7; clone_size: once; cdr3_aa: CASSEAPYEQYF; cdr3_nt: TGTGCCAGCAGTGAAGCTCCGTACGAGCAGTACTTC
v_call: TRBV7-9; d_call: NA; j_call: TRBJ2-2; clone_size: NA; cdr3_aa: CASSAAVGPAGTGELFF; cdr3_nt: TGTGCCAGCAGCGCTGCGGTTGGGCCGGCGGGCACCGGGGAGCTGTTTTTT
v_call: TRBV7-2; d_call: NA; j_call: TRBJ2-7; clone_size: NA; cdr3_aa: CASSPGQVAYEQYF; cdr3_nt: TGTGCCAGCAGCCCAGGACAAGTGGCCTACGAGCAGTACTTC
v_call: TRBV5-6; d_call: NA; j_call: TRBJ1-1; clone_size: NA; cdr3_aa: CASSLGVAEAFF; cdr3_nt: TGTGCCAGCAGCTTAGGGGTCGCTGAAGCTTTCTTT
v_call: TRBV10-3; d_call: NA; j_call: TRBJ2-2; clone_size: NA; cdr3_aa: CAISESESGGELFF; cdr3_nt: TGTGCCATCAGTGAGTCCGAAAGTGGCGGGGAGCTGTTTTTT
v_call: TRBV4-1; d_call: TRBD1; j_call: TRBJ2-5; clone_size: NA; cdr3_aa: CASSQITGGSGTQYF; cdr3_nt: TGCGCCAGCAGCCAAATTACAGGGGGCTCGGGGACCCAGTACTTC
v_call: TRBV19; d_call: NA; j_call: TRBJ2-5; clone_size: NA; cdr3_aa: CASSMWERLGALTQYF; cdr3_nt: TGTGCCAGTAGTATGTGGGAAAGACTAGGTGCTTTGACCCAGTACTTC
v_call: TRBV2; d_call: NA; j_call: TRBJ1-2; clone_size: NA; cdr3_aa: CASSEEVRAIYGYTF; cdr3_nt: TGTGCCAGCAGTGAAGAGGTCAGGGCCATCTATGGCTACACCTTC
v_call: TRBV7-9; d_call: TRBD1; j_call: TRBJ1-2; clone_size: NA; cdr3_aa: CASSITGGAYGYTF; cdr3_nt: TGTGCCAGCAGCATAACAGGGGGCGCCTATGGCTACACCTTC
v_call: TRBV5-6; d_call: TRBD1; j_call: TRBJ1-3; clone_size: NA; cdr3_aa: CASTTRDRGFSGNTIYF; cdr3_nt: TGTGCCAGCACTACCCGGGACAGGGGCTTCTCTGGAAACACCATATATTTT
v_call: TRBV6-1; d_call: NA; j_call: TRBJ1-1; clone_size: NA; cdr3_aa: CASSEPSNTEAFF; cdr3_nt: TGTGCCAGCAGTGAACCCTCGAACACTGAAGCTTTCTTT
v_call: TRBV14; d_call: NA; j_call: TRBJ1-6; clone_size: NA; cdr3_aa: CASSQEHRVYNSPLHF; cdr3_nt: TGTGCCAGCAGCCAAGAACACAGGGTATATAATTCACCCCTCCACTTT
v_call: TRBV7-9; d_call: TRBD2; j_call: TRBJ2-3; clone_size: few; cdr3_aa: CASRGGGDTQYF; cdr3_nt: TGTGCCAGCCGGGGGGGAGGTGATACGCAGTATTTT
v_call: TRBV7-2; d_call: TRBD2; j_call: TRBJ2-1; clone_size: NA; cdr3_aa: CASSSRDYLEQFF; cdr3_nt: TGTGCCAGCAGCAGCCGGGACTACCTCGAGCAGTTCTTC
v_call: TRBV6-5; d_call: NA; j_call: TRBJ1-1; clone_size: NA; cdr3_aa: CASNTNRDVTEAFF; cdr3_nt: TGTGCCAGCAATACCAACAGGGACGTGACTGAAGCTTTCTTT
v_call: TRBV5-1; d_call: NA; j_call: TRBJ2-5; clone_size: NA; cdr3_aa: CASSSDSPAGETQYF; cdr3_nt: TGCGCCAGCAGCTCTGACTCCCCCGCCGGGGAGACCCAGTACTTC
v_call: TRBV7-7; d_call: TRBD1; j_call: TRBJ2-5; clone_size: once; cdr3_aa: CASSLPGQGAMETQYF; cdr3_nt: TGTGCTAGCAGCTTACCGGGACAGGGGGCGATGGAGACCCAGTACTTC
v_call: TRBV20-1; d_call: NA; j_call: TRBJ1-6; clone_size: NA; cdr3_aa: CSASQAFAPLHF; cdr3_nt: TGCAGTGCCAGTCAGGCCTTCGCACCCCTCCACTTT
v_call: TRBV2; d_call: NA; j_call: TRBJ2-1; clone_size: few; cdr3_aa: CASKPWTDNEQFF; cdr3_nt: TGTGCCAGCAAGCCCTGGACCGACAATGAGCAGTTCTTC
v_call: TRBV27; d_call: NA; j_call: TRBJ1-1; clone_size: NA; cdr3_aa: CASSSGAVNTEAFF; cdr3_nt: TGTGCCAGCAGTTCCGGGGCGGTGAACACTGAAGCTTTCTTT
v_call: TRBV27; d_call: NA; j_call: TRBJ1-2; clone_size: NA; cdr3_aa: CASSPPGRDYGYTF; cdr3_nt: TGTGCCAGCAGCCCCCCGGGACGGGACTATGGCTACACCTTC
v_call: TRBV9; d_call: TRBD2; j_call: TRBJ2-1; clone_size: once; cdr3_aa: CASSPGLAGGLNEQFF; cdr3_nt: TGTGCCAGCAGCCCGGGACTAGCGGGGGGCCTCAATGAGCAGTTCTTC
v_call: TRBV9; d_call: NA; j_call: TRBJ2-3; clone_size: NA; cdr3_aa: CASSVEVLGDTQYF; cdr3_nt: TGTGCCAGCAGCGTAGAAGTATTAGGAGATACGCAGTATTTT
v_call: TRBV23-1; d_call: NA; j_call: TRBJ2-3; clone_size: NA; cdr3_aa: CASSQSRGGGMPTDTQYF; cdr3_nt: TGCGCCAGCAGTCAATCCCGCGGAGGGGGCATGCCCACAGATACGCAGTATTTT
v_call: TRBV5-1; d_call: NA; j_call: TRBJ2-7; clone_size: NA; cdr3_aa: CASSLDGSDVDEQYF; cdr3_nt: TGCGCCAGCAGCTTGGATGGTAGCGACGTCGACGAGCAGTACTTC
v_call: TRBV11-2; d_call: NA; j_call: TRBJ2-7; clone_size: once; cdr3_aa: CASSYLGPEQYF; cdr3_nt: TGTGCCAGCAGCTATCTCGGCCCCGAGCAGTACTTC
v_call: TRBV4-1; d_call: TRBD2; j_call: TRBJ2-1; clone_size: NA; cdr3_aa: CASSQGGAGGPGNEQFF; cdr3_nt: TGCGCCAGCAGCCAAGGGGGAGCGGGGGGGCCTGGCAATGAGCAGTTCTTC
v_call: TRBV5-1; d_call: NA; j_call: TRBJ1-5; clone_size: few; cdr3_aa: CASNSDSDNQPQHF; cdr3_nt: TGCGCCAGCAACTCGGACAGCGATAATCAGCCCCAGCATTTT
v_call: TRBV12-3/TRBV12-4; d_call: NA; j_call: TRBJ2-3; clone_size: NA; cdr3_aa: CASGVDTQYF; cdr3_nt: TGTGCCAGCGGGGTAGATACGCAGTATTTT
v_call: TRBV3-1/TRBV3-2; d_call: NA; j_call: TRBJ2-1; clone_size: NA; cdr3_aa: CASSQRSSEQFF; cdr3_nt: TGTGCCAGCAGCCAGCGTTCTAGCGAGCAGTTCTTC
v_call: TRBV2; d_call: NA; j_call: TRBJ2-7; clone_size: NA; cdr3_aa: CATWGGSYEQYF; cdr3_nt: TGTGCCACCTGGGGCGGCTCCTACGAGCAGTACTTC
v_call: TRBV24-1; d_call: TRBD1; j_call: TRBJ2-3; clone_size: NA; cdr3_aa: CATSDPSGGGGDTQYF; cdr3_nt: TGTGCCACCAGTGACCCTTCAGGGGGCGGCGGAGATACGCAGTATTTT
v_call: TRBV27; d_call: NA; j_call: TRBJ1-3; clone_size: NA; cdr3_aa: CASSLGVSSGNTIYF; cdr3_nt: TGTGCCAGCAGTTTAGGAGTTAGCTCTGGAAACACCATATATTTT
v_call: TRBV7-9; d_call: TRBD2; j_call: TRBJ2-1; clone_size: NA; cdr3_aa: CASSQGTNTRLNEQFF; cdr3_nt: TGTGCCAGCAGTCAAGGGACTAACACCCGGCTCAATGAGCAGTTCTTC
v_call: TRBV6-6; d_call: NA; j_call: TRBJ1-1; clone_size: NA; cdr3_aa: CASSYSPEEAFF; cdr3_nt: TGTGCCAGCAGTTACTCCCCCGAGGAAGCTTTCTTT
v_call: TRBV3-1/TRBV3-2; d_call: TRBD1; j_call: TRBJ1-1; clone_size: NA; cdr3_aa: CASSRSDRWGAEAFF; cdr3_nt: TGTGCCAGCAGCCGATCGGACAGGTGGGGAGCTGAAGCTTTCTTT
v_call: TRBV7-2; d_call: NA; j_call: TRBJ1-6; clone_size: NA; cdr3_aa: CAVGGNSPLHF; cdr3_nt: TGTGCCGTCGGGGGAAATTCACCCCTCCACTTT
v_call: TRBV5-5; d_call: TRBD1; j_call: TRBJ2-7; clone_size: NA; cdr3_aa: CASSSGTGYEQYF; cdr3_nt: TGTGCCAGCAGTTCGGGGACAGGCTACGAGCAGTACTTC
v_call: TRBV2; d_call: NA; j_call: TRBJ1-2; clone_size: NA; cdr3_aa: CASSASNYGYTF; cdr3_nt: TGTGCCAGCAGTGCTTCTAACTATGGCTACACCTTC
v_call: TRBV21-1; d_call: NA; j_call: TRBJ2-2; clone_size: NA; cdr3_aa: CASSNDRMTANTGELFF; cdr3_nt: TGTGCCAGCAGCAATGATCGAATGACCGCGAACACCGGGGAGCTGTTTTTT
v_call: TRBV5-1; d_call: NA; j_call: TRBJ1-2; clone_size: NA; cdr3_aa: CASSLGSLRQSYYGYTF; cdr3_nt: TGCGCCAGCAGCTTGGGGTCGCTGCGACAGAGCTACTATGGCTACACCTTC
v_call: TRBV7-8; d_call: TRBD1; j_call: TRBJ2-2; clone_size: once; cdr3_aa: CASSLAVGQGTGELFF; cdr3_nt: TGTGCCAGCAGCTTAGCGGTGGGACAGGGAACCGGGGAGCTGTTTTTT
v_call: TRBV7-2; d_call: NA; j_call: TRBJ2-1; clone_size: NA; cdr3_aa: CASSLRGTLGTYNEQFF; cdr3_nt: TGTGCCAGCAGCTTAAGGGGGACCCTAGGAACTTACAATGAGCAGTTCTTC
v_call: TRBV2; d_call: NA; j_call: TRBJ2-5; clone_size: NA; cdr3_aa: CASSSGVVETQYF; cdr3_nt: TGTGCCAGCAGCAGTGGCGTTGTCGAGACCCAGTACTTC
v_call: TRBV19; d_call: NA; j_call: TRBJ1-5; clone_size: once; cdr3_aa: CASSSGRANQPQHF; cdr3_nt: TGTGCCAGTAGTTCAGGCCGGGCCAATCAGCCCCAGCATTTT
v_call: TRBV4-1; d_call: NA; j_call: TRBJ1-2; clone_size: NA; cdr3_aa: CASSQDLANYGYTF; cdr3_nt: TGCGCCAGCAGCCAAGATCTGGCGAACTATGGCTACACCTTC
v_call: TRBV6-1; d_call: NA; j_call: TRBJ1-6; clone_size: NA; cdr3_aa: CASSEIGGNSPLHF; cdr3_nt: TGTGCCAGCAGTGAAATAGGGGGAAATTCACCCCTCCACTTT
v_call: TRBV10-3; d_call: NA; j_call: TRBJ2-4; clone_size: NA; cdr3_aa: CAISEGGNIQYF; cdr3_nt: TGTGCCATCAGTGAAGGGGGAAACATTCAGTACTTC
v_call: TRBV6-5; d_call: NA; j_call: TRBJ1-1; clone_size: NA; cdr3_aa: CASSYSGRVNTEAFF; cdr3_nt: TGTGCCAGCAGTTACTCCGGCAGGGTGAACACTGAAGCTTTCTTT
v_call: TRBV19; d_call: NA; j_call: TRBJ1-5; clone_size: once; cdr3_aa: CASSIAGASNQPQHF; cdr3_nt: TGTGCCAGTAGTATAGCGGGGGCCAGCAATCAGCCCCAGCATTTT
v_call: TRBV27; d_call: NA; j_call: TRBJ1-2; clone_size: NA; cdr3_aa: CASSTRPGANYGYTF; cdr3_nt: TGTGCCAGCAGTACCCGCCCAGGGGCTAACTATGGCTACACCTTC
v_call: TRBV21-1; d_call: NA; j_call: TRBJ2-5; clone_size: NA; cdr3_aa: CASRISGKETQYF; cdr3_nt: TGTGCCAGCAGGATTTCAGGAAAAGAGACCCAGTACTTC